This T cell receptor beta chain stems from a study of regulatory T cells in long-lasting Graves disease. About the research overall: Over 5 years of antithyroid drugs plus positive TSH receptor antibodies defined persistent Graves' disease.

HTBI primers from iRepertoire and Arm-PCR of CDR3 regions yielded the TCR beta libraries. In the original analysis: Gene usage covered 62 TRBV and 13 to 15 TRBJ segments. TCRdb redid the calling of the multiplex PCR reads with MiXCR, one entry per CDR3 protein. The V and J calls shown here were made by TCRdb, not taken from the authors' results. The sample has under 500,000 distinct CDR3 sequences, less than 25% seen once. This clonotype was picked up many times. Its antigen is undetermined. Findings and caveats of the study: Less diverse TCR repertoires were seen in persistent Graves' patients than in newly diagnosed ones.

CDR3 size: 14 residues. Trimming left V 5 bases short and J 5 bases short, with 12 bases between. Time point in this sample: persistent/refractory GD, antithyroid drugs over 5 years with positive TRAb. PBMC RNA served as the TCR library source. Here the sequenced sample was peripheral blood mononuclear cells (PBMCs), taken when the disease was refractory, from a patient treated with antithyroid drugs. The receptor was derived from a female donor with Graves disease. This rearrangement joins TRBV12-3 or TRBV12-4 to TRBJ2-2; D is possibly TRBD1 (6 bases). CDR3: CASSPGVPTGELFF. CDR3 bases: TGTGCCAGCAGTCCAGGGGTACCTACCGGGGAGCTGTTTTTT.